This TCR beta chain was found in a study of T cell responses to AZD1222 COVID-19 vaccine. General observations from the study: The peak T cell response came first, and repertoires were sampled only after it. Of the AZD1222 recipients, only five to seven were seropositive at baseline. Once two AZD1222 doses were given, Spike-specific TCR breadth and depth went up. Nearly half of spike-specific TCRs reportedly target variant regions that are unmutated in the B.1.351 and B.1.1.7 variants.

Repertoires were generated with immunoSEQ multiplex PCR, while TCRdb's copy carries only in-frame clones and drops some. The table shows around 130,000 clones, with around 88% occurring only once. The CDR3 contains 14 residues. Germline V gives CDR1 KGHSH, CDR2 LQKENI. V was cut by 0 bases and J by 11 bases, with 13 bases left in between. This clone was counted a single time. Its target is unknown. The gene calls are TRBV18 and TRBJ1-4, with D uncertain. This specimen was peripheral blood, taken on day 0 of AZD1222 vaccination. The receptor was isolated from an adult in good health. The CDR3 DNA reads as TGTGCCAGCTCACCACCGATGGTACCTAGGAAACTGTTTTTT. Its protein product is CASSPPMVPRKLFF.